The 23 T cell receptor beta chains listed next were all sequenced from one sample in a study of monozygotic twins with inflammatory bowel disease. Following a re-call of the 5' RACE reads, TCRdb has one entry per CDR3 protein and lacks DNA. The sample spans 350,000 to 550,000 distinct CDR3 sequences; the ten largest clones claim about 2.6%. The sequenced sample consisted of blood. Source of these receptors: a human donor with ulcerative colitis or Crohn's disease, or a healthy co-twin of an affected twin (not recorded which).

The gene calls are TRBV29-1 and TRBJ2-2; checking the TCRdb D call of TRBD2 is not possible without DNA. CDR3 length: 15 residues. Germline V gene sequence: CDR1 SQVTM, CDR2 ANQGSEA. The CDR3 region is CSVVLAGEGTGELFF.

The V gene is TRBV10-3, the J gene TRBJ1-1. CDR3 length: 15 amino acids. The germline gives CDR1 ENHRY, CDR2 SYGVKD. The CDR3: CAISESLGMGTEAFF.

The chain combines TRBV28 with TRBJ1-1. Germline V lookup: CDR1 MDHEN, CDR2 SYDVKM. This CDR3 contains 14 residues. The CDR3 is CASRLRGPNTEAFF.

The V gene is TRBV23-1, the J gene TRBJ2-1; TCRdb's D gene call, TRBD2, goes unchecked for lack of DNA. TRBV23-1 is noted as an ORF with a role that remains uncertain. This CDR3 has 15 residues. The CDR3 sequence is CARKPGLAGYNEQFF.

The V and J genes are TRBV24-1 and TRBJ2-4; the D gene TCRdb calls, TRBD2, cannot be checked with no DNA. CDR1 is KGHDR and CDR2 is SFDVKD in the germline V gene. The CDR3 has 15 residues. CDR3 loop: CATSDISGAKNIQYF.

The chain has TRBV3-1 and TRBJ2-7; checking the TCRdb D call of TRBD1 is not possible without DNA. CDR3 length: 12 residues. The germline V gene encodes CDR1 LGHDT and CDR2 YNNKEL (reference sequence). CDR3 region: CASSQVGQGRYF.

The chain joins TRBV7-2 to TRBJ2-3; the TCRdb D gene call, TRBD1, has no DNA to confirm it. The CDR3 contains 16 residues. Germline lookup yields CDR1 SGHTA and CDR2 FQGNSA. This CDR3 is CASSLSRGGTTDTQYF.

The gene calls are TRBV9 and TRBJ1-1. CDR1 and CDR2 (germline): SGDLS, YYNGEE. CDR3 length equals 14 residues. The CDR3 sequence is CASSVGRRDTEAFF. Combining the CDR3 with reference TRBV9 and TRBJ1-1 gives the whole variable domain DSGVTQTPKHLITATGQRVTLRCSPRSGDLSVYWYQQSLDQGLQFLIQYYNGEERAKGNILERFSAQQFPDLHSELNLSSLELGDSALYFCASSVGRRDTEAFFGQGTRLTVV.

The chain joins TRBV28 to TRBJ2-4; TCRdb returns TRBD1, unconfirmable since there is no DNA. Germline V gene data show CDR1 as MDHEN and CDR2 as SYDVKM. This CDR3 has 17 residues. The CDR3 sequence is CASSLGSGAIAKNIQYF.

This chain links TRBV7-2 with TRBJ2-3; TCRdb's D call of TRBD1 is untestable without DNA. This CDR3 comprises 16 residues. Germline lookup yields CDR1 SGHTA and CDR2 FQGNSA. CDR3 region: CASSFSRDPGGDTQYF.

This chain connects TRBV20-1 to TRBJ2-3; TCRdb indicates TRBD1, and absent DNA this call remains unverified. CDR3 length equals 14 residues. Germline values: CDR1 DFQATT, CDR2 SNEGSKA (reference sequence). The CDR3 region is CSARGQVSTDTQYF.

This chain uses TRBV19 with TRBJ2-7; TCRdb's assignment of TRBD2 cannot be checked, as there is no DNA. The CDR3 has 15 residues. Germline CDR1 and CDR2: LNHDA and SQIVND (reference sequence). The CDR3 here is CASSTVAGSSYEQYF. Drawing the rest from reference TRBV19 and TRBJ2-7, the complete variable domain is DGGITQSPKYLFRKEGQNVTLSCEQNLNHDAMYWYRQDPGQGLRLIYYSQIVNDFQKGDIAEGYSVSREKKESFPLTVTSAQKNPTAFYLCASSTVAGSSYEQYFGPGTRLTVT.

The V call is TRBV3-1, the J call TRBJ1-1; no DNA is available, so the TRBD1 call from TCRdb remains unchecked. CDR3 length: 12 residues. CDR1 is LGHDT and CDR2 is YNNKEL in the germline V gene (reference sequence). The CDR3 sequence is CASSPPGGSPFF.

J is TRBJ1-1 and V is TRBV3-1; without DNA, the TCRdb call of TRBD1 cannot be checked. Germline CDR1 LGHDT, CDR2 YNNKEL (reference sequence). The CDR3 spans 15 residues. The CDR3 protein is CASSQDRSPSREAFF.

The chain employs TRBV3-1 and TRBJ1-3; TCRdb selects TRBD1, and the lack of DNA leaves this call unchecked. This CDR3 is 14 amino acids long. Germline CDR1 reads LGHDT; CDR2 reads YNNKEL (reference sequence). CDR3 sequence: CASSQVGTGNTIYF.

This chain's CDR3 is CASSSQGNQPQHF. The V call is TRBV19, the J call TRBJ1-5; there is no DNA to check the TCRdb D call of TRBD1. In germline, CDR1 is LNHDA, CDR2 SQIVND (reference sequence). The CDR3 sequence is 13 residues long.

V gene TRBV10-3 combines with J gene TRBJ2-3; TCRdb's D call of TRBD1 is untestable without DNA. The germline V gene encodes CDR1 ENHRY and CDR2 SYGVKD. The CDR3 has 14 residues. CDR3 residues: CAISDGTSTDTQYF.

V is TRBV5-1 and J is TRBJ2-7; there is no DNA to check the TCRdb D call of TRBD2. Germline V gives CDR1 SGHRS, CDR2 YFSETQ. The CDR3 consists of 18 residues. CDR3 loop: CASSGLPAPGLAANEQYF.

The V call is TRBV5-1, the J call TRBJ2-1. Germline-derived CDR1 and CDR2 are SGHRS and YFSETQ. The CDR3 covers 14 residues. CDR3 loop: CASSLQERYNEQFF.

The chain uses TRBV7-2 and TRBJ1-1. CDR1 is SGHTA, CDR2 FQGNSA, per germline. The CDR3 extends over 14 amino acids. CDR3 amino acids: CASSLLVGSTEAFF.

V gene TRBV5-1 combines with J gene TRBJ2-2. The CDR3 is 15 amino acids. Germline CDR1 is SGHRS and CDR2 is YFSETQ. This CDR3 is CASSLLGVNTGELFF. Complete variable domain (other parts from reference TRBV5-1 and TRBJ2-2): KAGVTQTPRYLIKTRGQQVTLSCSPISGHRSVSWYQQTPGQGLQFLFEYFSETQRNKGNFPGRFSGRQFSNSRSEMNVSTLELGDSALYLCASSLLGVNTGELFFGEGSRLTVL.

The rearrangement uses TRBV3-1 and TRBJ2-5; TCRdb's D call, TRBD2, is unchecked because there is no DNA. From germline, CDR1 is LGHDT and CDR2 YNNKEL (reference sequence). This CDR3 is built from 13 residues. CDR3 amino acids: CASTRRASETQYF.

The chain joins TRBV19 to TRBJ1-1. CDR3 length equals 14 residues. Germline V gene lookup returns CDR1 LNHDA and CDR2 SQIVND (reference sequence). CDR3 protein: CASSIMAGGTEAFF.